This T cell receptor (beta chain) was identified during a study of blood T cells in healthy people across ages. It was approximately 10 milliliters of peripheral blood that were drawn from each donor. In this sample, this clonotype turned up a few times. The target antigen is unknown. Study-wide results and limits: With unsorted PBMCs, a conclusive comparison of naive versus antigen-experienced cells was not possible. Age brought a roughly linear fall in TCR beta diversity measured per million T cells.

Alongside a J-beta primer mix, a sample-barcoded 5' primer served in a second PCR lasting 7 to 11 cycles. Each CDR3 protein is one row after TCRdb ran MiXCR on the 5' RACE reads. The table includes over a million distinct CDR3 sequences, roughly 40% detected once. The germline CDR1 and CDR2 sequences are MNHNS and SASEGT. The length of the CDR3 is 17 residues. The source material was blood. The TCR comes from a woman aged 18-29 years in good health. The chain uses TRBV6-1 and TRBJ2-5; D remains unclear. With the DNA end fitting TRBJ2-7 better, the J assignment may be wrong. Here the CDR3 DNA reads TGTGCCAGCAGTGTAAGTAGAGCCCCGAGAAAGAGAGACGAGCAGTACTTC. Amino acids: CASSVSRAPRKRDEQYF.